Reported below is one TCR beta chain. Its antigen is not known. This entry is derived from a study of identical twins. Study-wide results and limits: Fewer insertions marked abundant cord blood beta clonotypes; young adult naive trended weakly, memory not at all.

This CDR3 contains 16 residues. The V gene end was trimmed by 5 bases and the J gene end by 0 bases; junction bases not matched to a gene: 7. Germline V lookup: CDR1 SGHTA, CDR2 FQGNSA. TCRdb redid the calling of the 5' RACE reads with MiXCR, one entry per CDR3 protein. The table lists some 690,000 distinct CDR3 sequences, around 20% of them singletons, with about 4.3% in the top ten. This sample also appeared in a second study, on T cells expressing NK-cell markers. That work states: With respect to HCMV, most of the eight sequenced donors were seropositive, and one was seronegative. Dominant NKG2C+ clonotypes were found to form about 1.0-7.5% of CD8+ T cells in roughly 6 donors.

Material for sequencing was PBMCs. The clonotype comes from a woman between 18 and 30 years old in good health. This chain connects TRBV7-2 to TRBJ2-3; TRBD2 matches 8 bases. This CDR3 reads CASSPWTSLSTDTQYF. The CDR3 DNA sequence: TGTGCCAGCAGCCCCTGGACTAGCCTAAGCACAGATACGCAGTATTTT.